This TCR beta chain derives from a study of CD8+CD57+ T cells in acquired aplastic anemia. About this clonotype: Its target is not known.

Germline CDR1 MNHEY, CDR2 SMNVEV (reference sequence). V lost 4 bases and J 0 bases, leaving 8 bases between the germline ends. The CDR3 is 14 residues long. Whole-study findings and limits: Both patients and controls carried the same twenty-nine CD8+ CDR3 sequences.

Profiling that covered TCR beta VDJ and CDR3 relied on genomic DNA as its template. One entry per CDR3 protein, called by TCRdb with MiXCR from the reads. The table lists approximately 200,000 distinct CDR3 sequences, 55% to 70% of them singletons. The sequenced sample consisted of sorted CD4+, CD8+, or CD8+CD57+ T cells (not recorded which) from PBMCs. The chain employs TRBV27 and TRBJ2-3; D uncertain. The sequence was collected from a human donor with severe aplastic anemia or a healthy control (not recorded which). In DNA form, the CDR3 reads TGTGCCAGCAGTTCGGACCCTAGCACAGATACGCAGTATTTT. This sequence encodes CASSSDPSTDTQYF.